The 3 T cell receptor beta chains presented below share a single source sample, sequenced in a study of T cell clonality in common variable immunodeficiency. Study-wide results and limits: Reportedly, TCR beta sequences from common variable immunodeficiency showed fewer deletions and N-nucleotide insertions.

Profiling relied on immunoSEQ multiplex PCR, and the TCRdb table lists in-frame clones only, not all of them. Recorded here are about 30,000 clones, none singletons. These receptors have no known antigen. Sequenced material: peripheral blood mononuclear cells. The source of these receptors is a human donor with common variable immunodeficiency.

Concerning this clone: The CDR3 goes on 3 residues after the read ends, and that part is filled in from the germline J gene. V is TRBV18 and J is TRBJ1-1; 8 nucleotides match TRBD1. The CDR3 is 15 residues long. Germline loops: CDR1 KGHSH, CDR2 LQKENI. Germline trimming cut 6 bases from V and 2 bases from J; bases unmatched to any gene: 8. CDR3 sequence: CASSLGQGPNTEAFF. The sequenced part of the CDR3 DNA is TGTGCCAGCTCGCTAGGACAGGGCCCAAACACTGAA. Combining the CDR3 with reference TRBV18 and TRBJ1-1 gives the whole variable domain NAGVMQNPRHLVRRRGQEARLRCSPMKGHSHVYWYRQLPEEGLKFMVYLQKENIIDESGMPKERFSAEFPKEGPSILRIQQVVRGDSAAYFCASSLGQGPNTEAFFGQGTRLTVV.

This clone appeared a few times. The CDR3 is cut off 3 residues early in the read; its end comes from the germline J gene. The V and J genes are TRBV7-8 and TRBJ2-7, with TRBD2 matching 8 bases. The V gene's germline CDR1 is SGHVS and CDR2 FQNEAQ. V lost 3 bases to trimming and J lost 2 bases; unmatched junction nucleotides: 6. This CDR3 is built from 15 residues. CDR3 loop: CASSFYSGGPYEQYF. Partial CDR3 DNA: TGTGCCAGCAGCTTCTACAGCGGGGGCCCCTACGAG.

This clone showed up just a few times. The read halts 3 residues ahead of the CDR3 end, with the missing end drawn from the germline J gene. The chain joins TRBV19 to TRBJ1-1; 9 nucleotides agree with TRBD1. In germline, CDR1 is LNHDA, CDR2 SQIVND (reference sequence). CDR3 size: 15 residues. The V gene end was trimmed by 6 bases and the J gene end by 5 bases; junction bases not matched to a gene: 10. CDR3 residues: CASRTRQGEGTEAFF. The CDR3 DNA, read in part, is TGTGCCAGTAGAACCAGACAGGGGGAGGGGACTGAA.